Detailed here is one TCR beta chain. Its antigen remains unknown. The CDR3 length is 13 residues. The germline V and J ends were trimmed by 6 bases and 5 bases, with 13 bases remaining between them. CDR1 is SGHRS, CDR2 YFSETQ, per germline. The data derive from a study of shared clonotypes between healthy human individuals. Findings of the study overall: Non-shared clonotypes had lower generation probabilities than clonotypes shared by all four sorted-subset donors.

TCRdb keeps only in-frame clones here, not all; method: immunoSEQ multiplex PCR. The table records 2 million or so clones, approximately 94% of them present only once. Terminally differentiated effector memory CD45RA+ cells were excluded by CCR7 positive selection of CD45RO-negative cells. The specimen sequenced was naive CD8+ T cells sorted from blood. V and J are TRBV5-1 and TRBJ2-3; TRBD1 or TRBD2 may be the D gene (6 bases each). The sequence was collected from a man aged 18 to 29 in good health. The CDR3 DNA reads as TGCGCCAGCAAGGGGGAGGCAGGAGATACGCAGTATTTT. Its translation: CASKGEAGDTQYF.